The TCR beta chain described here comes from a study of blood T cell repertoires in COVID-19. Study-wide context: Donors in the United States, Italy and Spain gave samples during acute or convalescent COVID-19. The cDNA or gDNA used as material had been derived from T cells, B-cell-depleted T cells, or PBMCs.

Study processing details: Estimates of nucleated cell counts were drawn from the amplification of reference gene primers. This table comes from immunoSEQ multiplex PCR, and its TCRdb copy is limited to in-frame clones, with some not included. The V and J calls and clone size are taken from that table; D and trimming were inferred from the DNA. Here the sample spans roughly 40,000 clones, about 78% being singletons. This clone was counted a few times. The sequenced sample was peripheral blood. The clonotype comes from a man in his 70s with active or convalescent COVID-19.

CDR3 DNA: TGTGCCAGCAGTGACTCTAGCGGGGGGGCCACAGATACGCAGTATTTT. This encodes CASSDSSGGATDTQYF. V and J are TRBV6-4 and TRBJ2-3; TRBD2 matches at 11 bases. CDR1 is MRHNA, CDR2 SNTAGT, per germline. V shed 0 bases, J shed 2 bases, and the junction held 1 base outside the gene matches. This CDR3 is 16 amino acids long.